This T cell receptor (beta chain) was identified during a study of CD8 T cells in ankylosing spondylitis. Findings and limits, study-wide: A motif of 8 or 9 highly homologous TCR beta variants was seen as apparently characteristic of ankylosing spondylitis blood.

On this clonotype itself: The antigen remains undetermined.

Libraries for TCR beta were made by quantitative 5'-RACE with molecular barcodes. TCRdb reprocessed the 5' RACE reads with MiXCR, giving one entry per CDR3 protein. The repertoire holds about 220,000 distinct CDR3 sequences, with 15% to 20% as singletons. Germline V gene lookup returns CDR1 LGHNA and CDR2 YSLEER. The CDR3 is 16 residues long. V lost 3 bases to trimming and J lost 5 bases; unmatched junction nucleotides: 11. The sample comprised blood, either unsorted or a sorted T cell fraction (not recorded which). This TCR derives from a male donor with ankylosing spondylitis. This chain links TRBV4-3 with TRBJ2-3; 7 positions match TRBD2. CDR3 bases: TGCGCCAGCAGCCAGACACTAGCGATAGGGATAGATACGCAGTATTTT. It encodes CASSQTLAIGIDTQYF.